This passage covers 6 T cell receptor beta chains from one sample sequenced in a study of blood T cell repertoires in COVID-19. Assay used: immunoSEQ multiplex PCR; TCRdb lists only in-frame clones, some missing. This table has fewer than 350,000 clones, 75% to 90% appearing once. The sequenced sample was PBMCs or T cells enriched from blood (not recorded which). These receptors were taken from a woman aged 45-60 years who had recovered from COVID-19.

The chain has TRBV29-1 and TRBJ1-2; TRBD1 aligns across 10 bases. The J segment lost 8 bases and the V segment lost 4 bases, leaving 4 bases of the junction unmatched. Per the germline V gene, CDR1 is SQVTM and CDR2 is ANQGSEA. The CDR3 loop spans 12 amino acids. The CDR3 coding sequence is TGCAGCGTTGGACAGGGGGCGGTCGGCTACACCTTC. It codes for CSVGQGAVGYTF.

The rearrangement joins TRBV3-1 (or the pseudogene TRBV3-2) to TRBJ2-2; maybe TRBD1 (6 bases). Germline V gene data show CDR1 as LGHDT and CDR2 as YNNKEL (reference sequence). The CDR3 contains 13 residues. With 5 bases removed from V and 13 bases from J, the gap between germline ends came to 17 bases. CDR3: CASSKTGLGVLFF. The CDR3 nucleotides read TGTGCCAGCAGCAAAACAGGGTTGGGTGTGCTGTTTTTT.

The J gene is TRBJ2-7, the V gene TRBV19, with no clear D. There are 14 residues in the CDR3. V shed 6 bases and J shed 0 bases, with 12 bases lying between them. The germline V gene encodes CDR1 LNHDA and CDR2 SQIVND (reference sequence). The CDR3, as DNA: TGTGCCAGTAGACTTACCTTAAGCTCCTACGAGCAGTACTTC. Its translation is CASRLTLSSYEQYF. Full variable domain (outside the CDR3, taken from reference TRBV19 and TRBJ2-7): DGGITQSPKYLFRKEGQNVTLSCEQNLNHDAMYWYRQDPGQGLRLIYYSQIVNDFQKGDIAEGYSVSREKKESFPLTVTSAQKNPTAFYLCASRLTLSSYEQYFGPGTRLTVT.

The rearrangement uses TRBV14 and TRBJ2-1; weak D call: TRBD2 (5 bases). The CDR3 length is 17 residues. The germline V gene has CDR1 SGHDN and CDR2 FVKESK. Trimming took off 4 bases at V and 0 bases at J, with 16 bases between the two ends. DNA for the CDR3: TGTGCCAGCAGCCTCAGAGGTGGCGGGCGCTCCTACAATGAGCAGTTCTTC. Its protein product is CASSLRGGGRSYNEQFF.

The rearrangement uses TRBV7-9 and TRBJ2-7; 7 bases line up with TRBD1. Germline V CDR1 and CDR2: SEHNR, FQNEAQ (reference sequence). This CDR3 spans 14 amino acids. With 7 bases clipped from V and 0 bases from J, the junction kept 6 bases outside the gene matches. CDR3 loop: CASIRTGYSYEQYF. CDR3 bases: TGTGCCAGCATCAGGACAGGTTACTCCTACGAGCAGTACTTC.

In nucleotides, the CDR3 is TGCAGTCTTAGTCGCGATGAGCAGTTCTTC. As protein: CSLSRDEQFF. V gene TRBV20-1 combines with J gene TRBJ2-1; D gene unclear. CDR3 length equals 10 residues. V was cut by 8 bases and J by 8 bases, with 10 bases left in between. Germline CDR1 and CDR2: DFQATT and SNEGSKA (reference sequence).